These T cell receptor beta chains were read from a single sample in a study of cytomegalovirus exposure and HLA in healthy donors. Assay used: immunoSEQ multiplex PCR; TCRdb lists only in-frame clones, some missing. The data contain roughly 70,000 clones, 85% of them seen just once; the ten biggest clones take up around 2.9%. Specimen: PBMCs. These receptors were obtained from a man aged 30-40 years in good health and CMV-seronegative. Each CDR3 is given with its conserved first and last residue. The D gene is left open where the match is weak. The size entry is marked missing in some rows and otherwise reads once, few, many or a size class.

J gene: TRBJ1-5; CDR3 length: 13; D gene: .; clone size: .; V gene: TRBV19; CDR3 DNA: TGTGCCAGTAGTATGAGGGCCGGTAAGTCCCAGCATTTT; CDR3 protein: CASSMRAGKSQHF
J gene: TRBJ1-2; CDR3 length: 10; D gene: .; clone size: .; V gene: TRBV20-1; CDR3 DNA: TGCAGTGTGCGGGACTATGGCTACACCTTC; CDR3 protein: CSVRDYGYTF
J gene: TRBJ2-1; CDR3 length: 14; D gene: .; clone size: .; V gene: TRBV4-1; CDR3 DNA: TGCGCCAGCAGCCAACCTACTAGAAGTAATGAGCAGTTCTTC; CDR3 protein: CASSQPTRSNEQFF
J gene: TRBJ2-7; CDR3 length: 16; D gene: .; clone size: few; V gene: TRBV27; CDR3 DNA: TGTGCCAGCAGTGAGCGACGGGGGGCCTACTCCTACGAGCAGTACTTC; CDR3 protein: CASSERRGAYSYEQYF
J gene: TRBJ2-3; CDR3 length: 16; D gene: TRBD2; clone size: .; V gene: TRBV5-1; CDR3 DNA: TGCGCCAGCAGCTTGGCTAGCGGGGGGGCGACAGATACGCAGTATTTT; CDR3 protein: CASSLASGGATDTQYF
J gene: TRBJ2-7; CDR3 length: 18; D gene: .; clone size: .; V gene: TRBV4-3; CDR3 DNA: TGCGCCAGCAGCCAAGCACGGGCCTTCGGACAGACCGCCTACGAGCAGTACTTC; CDR3 protein: CASSQARAFGQTAYEQYF
J gene: TRBJ1-3; CDR3 length: 15; D gene: TRBD1; clone size: .; V gene: TRBV5-4; CDR3 DNA: TGTGCCAGCAGCTACAGGGGGCTTAGTGGAAACACCATATATTTT; CDR3 protein: CASSYRGLSGNTIYF
J gene: TRBJ2-5; CDR3 length: 14; D gene: .; clone size: .; V gene: TRBV7-9; CDR3 DNA: TGTGCCAGCAGCTTAGTGAACAGCCAAGAGACCCAGTACTTC; CDR3 protein: CASSLVNSQETQYF
J gene: TRBJ2-5; CDR3 length: 14; D gene: TRBD1; clone size: few; V gene: TRBV28; CDR3 DNA: TGTGCCAGCAGTTCCCCGGACAGGGAAGAGACCCAGTACTTC; CDR3 protein: CASSSPDREETQYF
J gene: TRBJ2-2; CDR3 length: 17; D gene: TRBD1; clone size: .; V gene: TRBV9; CDR3 DNA: TGTGCCAGCAGCGCCCCGGGACAGGGGATTGGGACCGGGGAGCTGTTTTTT; CDR3 protein: CASSAPGQGIGTGELFF
J gene: TRBJ2-7; CDR3 length: 15; D gene: .; clone size: few; V gene: TRBV5-1; CDR3 DNA: TGCGCCAGCAGCCCCACAGGTTTAAGGTCCTACGAGCAGTACTTC; CDR3 protein: CASSPTGLRSYEQYF
J gene: TRBJ2-7; CDR3 length: 14; D gene: TRBD1; clone size: .; V gene: TRBV4-1; CDR3 DNA: TGCGCCAGCAGCCAAAGCGGACAGGGTTCAGCACAGTACTTC; CDR3 protein: CASSQSGQGSAQYF
J gene: TRBJ2-5; CDR3 length: 15; D gene: TRBD1; clone size: .; V gene: TRBV5-1; CDR3 DNA: TGCGCCAGCAGCGGGGGACAGGGGGCGACAGAGACCCAGTACTTC; CDR3 protein: CASSGGQGATETQYF
J gene: TRBJ2-1; CDR3 length: 15; D gene: .; clone size: .; V gene: TRBV7-9; CDR3 DNA: TGTGCCAGCAGCTTAGGGAGGCCGGGGTACAATGAGCAGTTCTTC; CDR3 protein: CASSLGRPGYNEQFF
J gene: TRBJ2-7; CDR3 length: 17; D gene: .; clone size: once; V gene: TRBV16; CDR3 DNA: TGTGCCAGCAGCCAATCGCCGGGAGTAGGGCTGACCTACGAGCAGTACTTC; CDR3 protein: CASSQSPGVGLTYEQYF
J gene: TRBJ2-1; CDR3 length: 15; D gene: .; clone size: .; V gene: TRBV5-1; CDR3 DNA: TGCGCCAGCACCTTTAATTTCCAGAGGGTCGATGAGCAGTTCTTC; CDR3 protein: CASTFNFQRVDEQFF
J gene: TRBJ1-1; CDR3 length: 13; D gene: .; clone size: .; V gene: TRBV6-4; CDR3 DNA: TGTGCCAGCAGTGACCAGGGGAATAATGAAGCTTTCTTT; CDR3 protein: CASSDQGNNEAFF
J gene: TRBJ1-2; CDR3 length: 15; D gene: .; clone size: .; V gene: TRBV7-6; CDR3 DNA: TGTGCCAGCACTCCCTTTTTGCAGGGAATCGACGGCTACACCTTC; CDR3 protein: CASTPFLQGIDGYTF
J gene: TRBJ1-5; CDR3 length: 15; D gene: TRBD1; clone size: once; V gene: TRBV7-8; CDR3 DNA: TGTGCCAGCAGACCAGACACAGGGGGCAGGGAGCCCCAGCATTTT; CDR3 protein: CASRPDTGGREPQHF
J gene: TRBJ1-1; CDR3 length: 15; D gene: .; clone size: .; V gene: TRBV27; CDR3 DNA: TGTGCCAGCAGTTTATCCGCCCGGGTGAACACTGAAGCTTTCTTT; CDR3 protein: CASSLSARVNTEAFF
J gene: TRBJ1-2; CDR3 length: 17; D gene: TRBD1; clone size: .; V gene: TRBV30; CDR3 DNA: TGTGCCTGCCCCGGGGGGGACAGGGGGAAGGCTAACTATGGCTACACCTTC; CDR3 protein: CACPGGDRGKANYGYTF
J gene: TRBJ1-5; CDR3 length: 14; D gene: .; clone size: .; V gene: TRBV28; CDR3 DNA: TGTGCCAGCAGTTTCTACGGGGGGAAGCAGCCCCAGCATTTT; CDR3 protein: CASSFYGGKQPQHF
J gene: TRBJ1-3; CDR3 length: 16; D gene: .; clone size: .; V gene: TRBV4-3; CDR3 DNA: TGCGCCAGCAGCCAAGATGAATCGGACGGCGGGGACACCATATATTTT; CDR3 protein: CASSQDESDGGDTIYF
J gene: TRBJ2-5; CDR3 length: 12; D gene: TRBD1; clone size: .; V gene: TRBV19; CDR3 DNA: TGTGCCACAACAGGGGGCCAAGAGACCCAGTACTTC; CDR3 protein: CATTGGQETQYF
J gene: TRBJ2-2; CDR3 length: 16; D gene: .; clone size: .; V gene: TRBV18; CDR3 DNA: TGTGCCAGCTCGTCCCGGGCACCCCGGGGCACCGGGGAGCTGTTTTTT; CDR3 protein: CASSSRAPRGTGELFF
J gene: TRBJ1-6; CDR3 length: 17; D gene: .; clone size: once; V gene: TRBV4-1; CDR3 DNA: TGCGCCAGCAGCCATCCCTCCAGCGGCTCCTATAATTCACCCCTCCACTTT; CDR3 protein: CASSHPSSGSYNSPLHF
J gene: TRBJ1-1; CDR3 length: 15; D gene: .; clone size: .; V gene: TRBV18; CDR3 DNA: TGTGCCAGCTCACCAAACTCAGGGTTGAACACTGAAGCTTTCTTT; CDR3 protein: CASSPNSGLNTEAFF
J gene: TRBJ1-2; CDR3 length: 17; D gene: TRBD1; clone size: .; V gene: TRBV11-2; CDR3 DNA: TGTGCCAGCAGGACCTTATCGACAGGGATCCTTAACTATGGCTACACCTTC; CDR3 protein: CASRTLSTGILNYGYTF
J gene: TRBJ2-2; CDR3 length: 19; D gene: TRBD2; clone size: .; V gene: TRBV5-1; CDR3 DNA: TGCGCCAGCAGCTTGCGGACTAGCGGGAGAATAGCAAACACCGGGGAGCTGTTTTTT; CDR3 protein: CASSLRTSGRIANTGELFF
J gene: TRBJ2-3; CDR3 length: 14; D gene: .; clone size: .; V gene: TRBV7-3; CDR3 DNA: TGTGCCAGCAGCCCTACCGGGAGCACAGATACGCAGTATTTT; CDR3 protein: CASSPTGSTDTQYF
J gene: TRBJ2-7; CDR3 length: 13; D gene: .; clone size: .; V gene: TRBV19; CDR3 DNA: TGTGCCAGTAGTACGGGACTGTACTACGAGCAGTACTTC; CDR3 protein: CASSTGLYYEQYF
J gene: TRBJ1-1; CDR3 length: 12; D gene: .; clone size: .; V gene: TRBV14; CDR3 DNA: TGTGCCAGCAGCCAAGCAACCAGGGAAGCTTTCTTT; CDR3 protein: CASSQATREAFF
J gene: TRBJ1-2; CDR3 length: 15; D gene: TRBD1; clone size: once; V gene: TRBV4-3; CDR3 DNA: TGCGCCAGCAGCAAAGGGATGGGACAGGGGGAGGGCTACACCTTC; CDR3 protein: CASSKGMGQGEGYTF